This TCR beta chain was recorded in a study of blood T cell repertoires in COVID-19. The CDR3 is made up of 17 amino acids. Germline trimming cut 5 bases from V and 6 bases from J; bases unmatched to any gene: 15. CDR1 and CDR2 (germline): MNHEY, SMNVEV (reference sequence). Per the study methods: Reference gene primer amplification gave estimated nucleated cell counts. TCRdb's table, derived via immunoSEQ multiplex PCR, lists solely in-frame clones and lacks some. Clonal size and the V and J genes are those of that table, whereas D and trimming came from the DNA. The sample includes about 140,000 clones, 84% of them seen just once.

Sequenced input: peripheral blood. The chain couples TRBV27 to TRBJ1-4, with 7 nucleotides matching TRBD1. The clonotype was recovered from a man aged 25 to 45 with COVID-19, enrolled during active disease. This CDR3 reads CASSIISTGSKDEKLFF. Here the CDR3 DNA reads TGTGCCAGCAGTATAATCTCGACAGGGTCTAAGGATGAAAAACTGTTTTTT. The full variable domain, completed using reference TRBV27 and TRBJ1-4, is EAQVTQNPRYLITVTGKKLTVTCSQNMNHEYMSWYRQDPGLGLRQIYYSMNVEVTDKGDVPEGYKVSRKEKRNFPLILESPSPNQTSLYFCASSIISTGSKDEKLFFGSGTQLSVL.